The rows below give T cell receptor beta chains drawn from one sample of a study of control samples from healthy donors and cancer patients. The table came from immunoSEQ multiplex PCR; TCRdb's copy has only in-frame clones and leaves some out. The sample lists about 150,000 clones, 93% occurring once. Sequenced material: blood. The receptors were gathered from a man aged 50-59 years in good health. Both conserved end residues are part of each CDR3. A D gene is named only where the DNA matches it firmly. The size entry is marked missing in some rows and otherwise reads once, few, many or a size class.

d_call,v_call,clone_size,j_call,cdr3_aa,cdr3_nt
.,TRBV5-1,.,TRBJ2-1,CASSLDDGGNEQFF,TGCGCCAGCAGCTTGGACGATGGAGGCAATGAGCAGTTCTTC
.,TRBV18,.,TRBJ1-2,CASSPLETANYGYTF,TGTGCCAGCTCACCACTAGAGACAGCTAACTATGGCTACACCTTC
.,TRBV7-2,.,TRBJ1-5,CASSLRDNQPQHF,TGTGCCAGCAGCCTCAGAGATAATCAGCCCCAGCATTTT
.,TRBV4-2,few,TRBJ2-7,CASSQVGGAYEQYF,TGTGCCAGCAGCCAAGTAGGCGGAGCCTACGAGCAGTACTTC
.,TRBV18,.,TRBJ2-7,CASSPPTRVREQYF,TGTGCCAGCTCACCACCTACCAGGGTACGCGAGCAGTACTTC
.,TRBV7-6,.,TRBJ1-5,CASSLASGLDQPQHF,TGTGCCAGCAGCTTAGCCTCAGGGTTGGATCAGCCCCAGCATTTT
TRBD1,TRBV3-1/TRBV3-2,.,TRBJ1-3,CASSQGTGAGNTIYF,TGTGCCAGCAGCCAAGGGACAGGGGCAGGAAACACCATATATTTT
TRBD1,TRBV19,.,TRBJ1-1,CASGGMKTEAFF,TGTGCCTCAGGGGGGATGAAGACTGAAGCTTTCTTT
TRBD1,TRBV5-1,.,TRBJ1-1,CASSSQGQGSGGAFF,TGCGCCAGCAGCTCGCAGGGACAGGGAAGCGGGGGAGCTTTCTTT
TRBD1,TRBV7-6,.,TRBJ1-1,CASSLVAQGGMNTEAFF,TGTGCCAGCAGCTTAGTTGCACAGGGGGGCATGAACACTGAAGCTTTCTTT
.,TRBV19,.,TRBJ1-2,CASRKHTGYTF,TGTGCCAGCCGGAAACACACCGGCTACACCTTC
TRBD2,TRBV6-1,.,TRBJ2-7,CASSEPPTSLAGAYEQYF,TGTGCCAGCAGTGAACCCCCCACGAGTCTAGCGGGAGCCTACGAGCAGTACTTC
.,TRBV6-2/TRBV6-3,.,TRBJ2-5,CASSDPPRGQETQYF,TGTGCCAGCAGTGACCCCCCGCGAGGACAAGAGACCCAGTACTTC
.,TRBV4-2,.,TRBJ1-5,CASSQDSGGNQPQHF,TGTGCCAGCAGCCAAGATTCCGGGGGCAATCAGCCCCAGCATTTT
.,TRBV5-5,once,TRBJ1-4,CASSLVPTVGHEKLFF,TGTGCCAGCAGCTTGGTCCCTACGGTGGGGCATGAAAAACTGTTTTTT
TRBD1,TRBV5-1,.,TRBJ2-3,CASSKGTETDTQYF,TGCGCCAGCAGCAAAGGGACAGAGACAGATACGCAGTATTTT
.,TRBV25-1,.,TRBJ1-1,CASSAWGTEAFF,TGTGCCAGCAGTGCCTGGGGGACTGAAGCTTTCTTT
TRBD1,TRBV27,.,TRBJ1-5,CASSPSTGSSNQPQHF,TGTGCCAGCAGCCCCTCGACAGGGTCCAGCAATCAGCCCCAGCATTTT
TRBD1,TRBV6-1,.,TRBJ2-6,CASSEKGDRGSGANVLTF,TGTGCCAGCAGTGAAAAGGGGGACAGGGGCTCTGGGGCCAACGTCCTGACTTTC
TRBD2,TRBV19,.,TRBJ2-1,CASSPGLAGAEKVVNEQFF,TGTGCCAGTAGTCCAGGACTAGCGGGGGCGGAGAAGGTGGTCAATGAGCAGTTCTTC
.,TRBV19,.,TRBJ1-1,CASSPQEGLNTEAFF,TGTGCCAGTAGTCCCCAAGAGGGGTTGAACACTGAAGCTTTCTTT
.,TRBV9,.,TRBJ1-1,CASSAVSTEAFF,TGTGCCAGCAGCGCAGTTAGCACTGAAGCTTTCTTT
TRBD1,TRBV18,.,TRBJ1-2,CASSNGQGYGYTF,TGTGCCAGCTCAAATGGACAGGGCTATGGCTACACCTTC
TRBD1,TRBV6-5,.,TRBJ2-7,CASSYWDRPYEQYF,TGTGCCAGCAGTTACTGGGACAGACCCTACGAGCAGTACTTC
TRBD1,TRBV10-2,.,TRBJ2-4,CASADRGDIQYF,TGCGCCAGTGCAGACAGGGGGGACATTCAGTACTTC
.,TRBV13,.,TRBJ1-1,CASSPLGGRDTEAFF,TGTGCCAGCAGCCCCCTAGGTGGTAGAGACACTGAAGCTTTCTTT
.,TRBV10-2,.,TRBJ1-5,CASSEGRSNQPQHF,TGCGCCAGCAGTGAGGGACGGAGCAATCAGCCCCAGCATTTT
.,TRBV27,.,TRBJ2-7,CASSFSGRTYEQYF,TGTGCCAGCAGTTTCTCGGGACGGACCTACGAGCAGTACTTC
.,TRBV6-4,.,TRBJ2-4,CASAGSRGSRLAKNIQYF,TGTGCCAGCGCAGGGTCCCGAGGTTCCCGCTTAGCCAAAAACATTCAGTACTTC
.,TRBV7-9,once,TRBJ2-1,CASSLASSSYNEQFF,TGTGCCAGCAGCTTAGCCAGTAGCTCCTACAATGAGCAGTTCTTC
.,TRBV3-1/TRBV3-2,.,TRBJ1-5,CASGGQYSNQPQHF,TGTGCCAGCGGGGGACAATATAGCAATCAGCCCCAGCATTTT
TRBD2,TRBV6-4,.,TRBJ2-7,CASSSGTSGRLPPCEQYF,TGTGCCAGCAGCTCCGGGACTAGCGGGAGATTACCTCCTTGCGAGCAGTACTTC
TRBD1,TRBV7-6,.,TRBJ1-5,CASSLGGGPSNQPQHF,TGTGCCAGCAGCTTAGGAGGGGGCCCCAGCAATCAGCCCCAGCATTTT
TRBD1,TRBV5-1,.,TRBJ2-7,CASSQQGAYEQYF,TGCGCCAGCAGCCAACAGGGGGCTTACGAGCAGTACTTC
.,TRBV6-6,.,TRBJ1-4,CASRKGAKEKLFF,TGTGCCAGCAGAAAAGGGGCAAAGGAAAAACTGTTTTTT
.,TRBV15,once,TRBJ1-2,CATSRTVINYGYTF,TGTGCCACCAGCAGGACAGTGATAAACTATGGCTACACCTTC
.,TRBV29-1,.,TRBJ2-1,CSVLRLNEQFF,TGCAGCGTCTTACGTTTGAATGAGCAGTTCTTC
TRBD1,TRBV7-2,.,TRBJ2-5,CASSMGQVMRETQYF,TGTGCCAGCAGCATGGGACAGGTCATGAGGGAGACCCAGTACTTC
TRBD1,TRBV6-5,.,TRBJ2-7,CASLTGTGGAYEQYF,TGTGCCAGCTTAACCGGGACAGGGGGCGCTTACGAGCAGTACTTC
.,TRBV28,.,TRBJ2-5,CASTGGTQETQYF,TGTGCCAGCACAGGAGGGACCCAAGAGACCCAGTACTTC
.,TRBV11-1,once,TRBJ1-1,CASSLTSGAHGDEAFF,TGTGCCAGCAGCTTAACCTCCGGGGCCCACGGGGACGAAGCTTTCTTT
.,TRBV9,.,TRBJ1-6,CASSVESRANSPLHF,TGTGCCAGCAGCGTAGAAAGTAGGGCAAATTCACCCCTCCACTTT
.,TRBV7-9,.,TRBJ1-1,CASSLSGTANTEAFF,TGTGCCAGCAGCTTAAGCGGGACGGCCAACACTGAAGCTTTCTTT
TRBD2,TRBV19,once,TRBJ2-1,CASSIVAAGGYNEQFF,TGTGCCAGTAGTATAGTTGCAGCGGGAGGCTACAATGAGCAGTTCTTC
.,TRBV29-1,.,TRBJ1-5,CSVKGSGNQPQHF,TGCAGCGTTAAAGGGAGTGGCAATCAGCCCCAGCATTTT
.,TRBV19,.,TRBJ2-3,CASSIDLATQYF,TGTGCCAGTAGTATAGACCTAGCTACGCAGTATTTT
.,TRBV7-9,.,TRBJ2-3,CASSTTRGTDTQYF,TGTGCCAGCAGCACAACCAGGGGCACAGATACGCAGTATTTT
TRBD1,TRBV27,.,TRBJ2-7,CASARETGYEQYF,TGTGCCAGCGCCAGGGAGACAGGGTACGAGCAGTACTTC
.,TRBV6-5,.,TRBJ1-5,CASSSGTNQPQHF,TGTGCCAGCAGCTCAGGGACCAATCAGCCCCAGCATTTT
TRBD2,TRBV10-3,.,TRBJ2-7,CAISYPTSGNSYEQYF,TGTGCCATCAGTTACCCGACTAGCGGAAATTCCTACGAGCAGTACTTC
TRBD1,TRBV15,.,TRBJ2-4,CATSRKGRGTGTSNIQYF,TGTGCCACCAGCCGCAAGGGCCGGGGGACAGGGACCTCAAACATTCAGTACTTC
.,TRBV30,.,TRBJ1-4,CAWRAGQNLNEKLFF,TGTGCCTGGAGGGCCGGACAGAACCTTAATGAAAAACTGTTTTTT
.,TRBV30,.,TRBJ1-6,CAWSVGGSGLKGSPLHF,TGTGCCTGGAGTGTAGGGGGGTCTGGTCTAAAGGGCTCACCCCTCCACTTT
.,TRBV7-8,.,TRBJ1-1,CASSPDRSNTEAFF,TGTGCCAGCAGCCCAGATAGATCGAACACTGAAGCTTTCTTT
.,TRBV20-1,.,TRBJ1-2,CSATGDGYTF,TGCAGTGCTACAGGGGATGGCTACACCTTC
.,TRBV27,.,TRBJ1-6,CASSLGLRSSYNSPLHF,TGTGCCAGCAGTTTAGGGCTTCGGAGCTCCTATAATTCACCCCTCCACTTT
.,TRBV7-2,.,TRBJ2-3,CASSLGGSWGSDTQYF,TGTGCCAGCAGCTTAGGTGGTTCATGGGGTTCAGATACGCAGTATTTT
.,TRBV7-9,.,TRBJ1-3,CASSLAGGNTIYF,TGTGCCAGCAGCTTAGCTGGAGGAAACACCATATATTTT
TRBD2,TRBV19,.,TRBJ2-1,CASALGGRGKYNEQFF,TGTGCCAGTGCCTTAGGCGGGAGGGGTAAATACAATGAGCAGTTCTTC